The 27 T cell receptor beta chains below come from one sample, sequenced in a study of graft-versus-host responses after intestinal transplantation. This table comes from immunoSEQ multiplex PCR, and its TCRdb copy is limited to in-frame clones, with some not included. This table has around 92,000 clones, about 82% appearing once. Sequencing was performed on PBMCs, taken 255 days after intestinal transplant. The source of these receptors is a human patient who received an intestinal transplant, so some T cells may come from the graft donor.

This chain connects TRBV10-1 to TRBJ1-1; 7 nucleotides align to TRBD1. V dropped 6 bases and J dropped 5; count of bases not matched to a gene: 12. Germline loops: CDR1 WNHNN, CDR2 SYGVQD (reference sequence). CDR3 size: 15 residues. The CDR3 is CASSPPDRDGTEAFF. CDR3 DNA: TGCGCCAGCAGCCCCCCAGACAGGGATGGGACTGAAGCTTTCTTT.

The genes are TRBV28 and TRBJ2-5; D is uncertain. V was shortened by 3 bases and J by 7 bases, with 18 bases between the two germline ends. From germline, CDR1 is MDHEN and CDR2 SYDVKM. There are 15 residues in the CDR3. CDR3 in DNA: TGTGCCAGCAGTTTGCCCGCTACCGTCCATGCGACCCAGTACTTC. This translates into CASSLPATVHATQYF.

This rearrangement joins TRBV28 to TRBJ1-5; 9 bases line up with TRBD1. CDR3 length equals 16 residues. V lost 6 bases, J lost 1 base, and 7 bases stayed unmatched. The germline V gene has CDR1 MDHEN and CDR2 SYDVKM. CDR3 region: CASRLRDRGSNQPQHF. The CDR3 region has the DNA TGTGCCAGCAGGTTGCGAGACAGGGGGAGCAATCAGCCCCAGCATTTT.

The rearrangement joins TRBV27 to TRBJ1-5, with D uncertain. V dropped 7 bases and J dropped 0 bases, with 10 bases sitting between them. The germline V gene has CDR1 MNHEY and CDR2 SMNVEV (reference sequence). The CDR3 extends over 14 amino acids. The CDR3 bases are TGTGCCAGCAACGAGACCTATAGCAATCAGCCCCAGCATTTT. This translates into CASNETYSNQPQHF.

The chain is built from TRBV28 and TRBJ1-5, with 12 bases lining up with TRBD1. The V and J ends lost 3 bases and 4 bases, in that order; junction bases with no gene match: 7. This CDR3 region has 17 residues. Germline CDR1 is MDHEN and CDR2 is SYDVKM. CDR3 loop: CASSFAGTGGGNQPQHF. The CDR3 region has the DNA TGTGCCAGCAGTTTTGCCGGGACAGGGGGCGGAAATCAGCCCCAGCATTTT.

The gene calls are TRBV5-4 and TRBJ1-2; D is possibly TRBD1 (5 bases). Germline V gene sequence: CDR1 SGHNT, CDR2 YYREEE (reference sequence). CDR3 size: 11 residues. Trimming stripped 5 bases from V and 7 bases from J, with 9 bases between. CDR3 DNA: TGTGCCAGCAGGGCAGGGCTTGGCTACACCTTC. It is translated as CASRAGLGYTF.

This clone has a handful of counts. The V gene is TRBV4-1, the J gene TRBJ1-1; D unclear. There are 17 residues in the CDR3. With 4 bases removed from V and 4 bases from J, the gap between germline ends came to 22 bases. CDR1 MGHRA and CDR2 YSYEKL come from the germline V gene. The DNA of the CDR3 is TGCGCCAGCAGCCTGAGCTTGAGGGAGGGAAAGGTCACTGAAGCTTTCTTT. This translates into CASSLSLREGKVTEAFF.

This clone was detected only once. The chain carries TRBV9 and TRBJ2-1; 9 bases match TRBD2. V shed 0 bases and J 8 bases; nucleotides not matched to a gene: 9. The CDR3 covers 16 residues. Germline V gives CDR1 SGDLS, CDR2 YYNGEE. CDR3 sequence (DNA): TGTGCCAGCAGCGTAGCGTCGGCGGGGGGGCCCCATGAGCAGTTCTTC. Protein product: CASSVASAGGPHEQFF.

This chain connects TRBV2 to TRBJ2-2; no clear D. The germline CDR1 and CDR2 sequences are SNHLY and FYNNEI. The CDR3 is 15 residues long. Trimming removed 2 bases at V and 3 bases at J, with 10 bases between. Written as DNA, the CDR3 is TGTGCCAGCAGTGAACCTGCCACGGACACCGGGGAGCTGTTTTTT. Residues: CASSEPATDTGELFF.

The rearrangement uses TRBV7-9 and TRBJ1-1; D gene unclear. The CDR3 sequence is 15 residues long. V lost 3 bases, J lost 1 base, and 12 bases lay in between. Germline V gives CDR1 SEHNR, CDR2 FQNEAQ (reference sequence). The CDR3 DNA is TGTGCCAGCAGCTTCGGTTCTTGGGGGAACACTGAAGCTTTCTTT. Amino acids: CASSFGSWGNTEAFF.

J is TRBJ1-4 and V is TRBV4-2; TRBD1 matches 9 bases. The CDR3 spans 14 residues. Per the germline V gene, CDR1 is LGHNA and CDR2 is YNFKEQ. Trimming at V came to 8 bases and at J to 8 bases, leaving 9 bases not matched to a gene. The CDR3 nucleotides read TGTGCCAGCTCGCGGGACAGGGTAGAGGAAAAACTGTTTTTT. Translating gives CASSRDRVEEKLFF.

The chain couples TRBV19 to TRBJ1-1; no reliable D call. The CDR3 runs to 15 residues. Trimming took 3 bases from V and 1 from J, leaving 12 bases between them. Germline V gene lookup returns CDR1 LNHDA and CDR2 SQIVND (reference sequence). CDR3 region: CASSMNASPNTEAFF. The DNA of the CDR3 is TGTGCCAGTAGTATGAATGCCAGCCCGAACACTGAAGCTTTCTTT.

This chain joins TRBV9 and TRBJ1-2, with unresolved D. This CDR3 spans 15 amino acids. Trimming removed 0 bases at V and 1 base at J, with 10 bases between. In germline, CDR1 is SGDLS, CDR2 YYNGEE. Written as DNA, the CDR3 is TGTGCCAGCAGCGTAGATGGCGGAATTAACTATGGCTACACCTTC. The encoded protein is CASSVDGGINYGYTF.

This CDR3 is CASSYGGLAGDVEKFF. CDR3 nucleotides: TGTGCCAGCAGTTACGGGGGACTAGCGGGAGACGTGGAAAAGTTCTTC. The chain links TRBV6-6 to TRBJ2-1, with 14 bases fitting TRBD2. Germline CDR1 reads MNHNY; CDR2 reads SVGAGI (reference sequence). The CDR3 covers 16 residues. J gave up 14 bases and V 2 bases, and 11 bases lay outside the gene matches.

The rearrangement links TRBV7-9 to TRBJ2-5; D perhaps matches TRBD2 (5 bases). V shed 6 bases and J shed 3 bases, with 8 bases lying between them. Germline-derived CDR1 and CDR2 are SEHNR and FQNEAQ (reference sequence). This CDR3 has 12 amino acids. The CDR3, as DNA: TGTGCCAGCAGGGACTTCGAAGAGACCCAGTACTTC. It translates to CASRDFEETQYF.

The chain recombines TRBV5-1 with TRBJ1-4; TRBD1 is a possible D gene (5 bases). From germline, CDR1 is SGHRS and CDR2 YFSETQ. The CDR3 is 15 amino acids. V was trimmed by 1 base and J by 6 bases, leaving 13 bases between them. The CDR3 is CASSLSGGGDEKLFF. Written as DNA, the CDR3 is TGCGCCAGCAGCTTGTCGGGGGGAGGAGATGAAAAACTGTTTTTT. The entire variable domain, with the rest obtained from reference TRBV5-1 and TRBJ1-4, is as follows: KAGVTQTPRYLIKTRGQQVTLSCSPISGHRSVSWYQQTPGQGLQFLFEYFSETQRNKGNFPGRFSGRQFSNSRSEMNVSTLELGDSALYLCASSLSGGGDEKLFFGSGTQLSVL.

The V and J genes are TRBV7-8 and TRBJ1-1; D is perhaps TRBD1 (5 bases). The CDR3 spans 15 residues. The ends were cut back, 5 bases at V and 4 bases at J, with 17 bases in the middle. CDR1 is SGHVS, CDR2 FQNEAQ, per germline. The CDR3 region is CASSKESGLSTEAFF. The CDR3 DNA is TGTGCCAGCAGCAAAGAATCAGGGTTGAGCACTGAAGCTTTCTTT.

The table lists this clone with a few counts. The chain joins TRBV7-9 to TRBJ1-3, with TRBD1 as a possible D gene (5 bases). CDR3 size: 13 residues. V lost 3 bases and J lost 5, with 8 bases in between. Germline CDR1 is SEHNR and CDR2 is FQNEAQ (reference sequence). DNA for the CDR3: TGTGCCAGCAGCTTGGGGGAACGAAACACCATATATTTT. Protein product: CASSLGERNTIYF.

A word on this clone: Germline is not matched at one junction end, which may reflect a read error. V usage is TRBV7-7 and J usage is TRBJ2-5; D ambiguous. Germline CDR1 is SSHAT and CDR2 is FNYEAQ (reference sequence). There are 13 residues in the CDR3. CDR3 region: CASSLELGETQYF. For the CDR3, the DNA is TGTGCTAGCAGCTTAGAGTTGGGGGAGACCCAGTACTTC.

This chain links TRBV25-1 with TRBJ1-1, with D possibly TRBD1 on 6 matching bases. Trimming shortened V by 0 bases and J by 5 bases, and 16 bases separated the two germline ends. The germline V gene has CDR1 MGHDK and CDR2 SYGVNS. CDR3 length: 16 amino acids. The CDR3 bases are TGTGCCAGCAGTGAATACGGTCCGGGGCAGGGGACTGAAGCTTTCTTT. Its translation is CASSEYGPGQGTEAFF.

The V call is TRBV28, the J call TRBJ1-5, with a tentative D call TRBD1 (6 bases). The germline gives CDR1 MDHEN, CDR2 SYDVKM. Trimming shortened V by 7 bases and J by 3 bases, and 19 bases separated the two germline ends. The CDR3 spans 16 residues. CDR3 region: CASMNLGDRLNQPQHF. DNA of the CDR3: TGTGCCAGCATGAACCTGGGTGACAGGCTCAATCAGCCCCAGCATTTT.

The V call is TRBV7-8, the J call TRBJ2-7; 8 bases line up with TRBD1. The CDR3 has 14 residues. Germline V gives CDR1 SGHVS, CDR2 FQNEAQ. Trimming cost V 6 bases and J 3 bases; bases outside gene matches: 7. CDR3: CASRDRTGYYEQYF. CDR3 coding DNA: TGTGCCAGCAGGGACCGGACAGGGTACTACGAGCAGTACTTC.

The chain combines TRBV5-6 with TRBJ2-1; D remains unclear. This CDR3 has 16 residues. Germline assignment: CDR1 SGHDT and CDR2 YYEEEE. The ends were cut back, 0 bases at V and 4 bases at J, with 14 bases in the middle. As DNA, the CDR3 is TGTGCCAGCAGCTTGGGGGCGGTGTCGATGTACAATGAGCAGTTCTTC. This encodes CASSLGAVSMYNEQFF.

The chain links TRBV7-8 to TRBJ2-1; a weak D match, TRBD2 (5 bases). This CDR3 spans 11 amino acids. V lost 5 bases and J lost 10, with 9 bases in between. Germline V lookup: CDR1 SGHVS, CDR2 FQNEAQ. The CDR3 nucleotides are TGTGCCAGCAGCAAAGGACTCGAGCAGTTCTTC. Translation: CASSKGLEQFF.

The gene calls are TRBV4-1 and TRBJ1-1; weak D call: TRBD1 (6 bases). The CDR3 has 14 residues. The germline CDR1 and CDR2 sequences are MGHRA and YSYEKL. Trimming shortened V by 0 bases and J by 7 bases, and 12 bases separated the two germline ends. The CDR3 bases are TGCGCCAGCAGCCAAGATCCGGACAGAGATGAAGCTTTCTTT. This gives the protein CASSQDPDRDEAFF.

This clone was seen a few times. The genes are TRBV2 and TRBJ1-3; the match to TRBD1 covers 7 bases. The germline V gene encodes CDR1 SNHLY and CDR2 FYNNEI. The length of the CDR3 is 15 residues. V was pared by 3 bases and J by 0 bases, with 2 bases of the junction left unmatched. The DNA for the CDR3 is TGTGCCAGCAGTGACCGGGACAGCTCTGGAAACACCATATATTTT. It encodes CASSDRDSSGNTIYF. The full variable domain, with the rest looked up from reference TRBV2 and TRBJ1-3, is EPEVTQTPSHQVTQMGQEVILRCVPISNHLYFYWYRQILGQKVEFLVSFYNNEISEKSEIFDDQFSVERPDGSNFTLKIRSTKLEDSAMYFCASSDRDSSGNTIYFGEGSWLTVV.

Note on this clone: The DNA is omitted, as the CDR3 cannot be located on it reliably, and the CDR3 follows TCRdb's listing. This chain connects TRBV7-9 to TRBJ1-3; the D call TRBD1 from the table was never checked on the DNA. Ends included, the CDR3 has 16 residues. The germline gives CDR1 SEHNR, CDR2 FQNEAQ (reference sequence). The chain's CDR3 is CASSVGPGQGGNTIYF.